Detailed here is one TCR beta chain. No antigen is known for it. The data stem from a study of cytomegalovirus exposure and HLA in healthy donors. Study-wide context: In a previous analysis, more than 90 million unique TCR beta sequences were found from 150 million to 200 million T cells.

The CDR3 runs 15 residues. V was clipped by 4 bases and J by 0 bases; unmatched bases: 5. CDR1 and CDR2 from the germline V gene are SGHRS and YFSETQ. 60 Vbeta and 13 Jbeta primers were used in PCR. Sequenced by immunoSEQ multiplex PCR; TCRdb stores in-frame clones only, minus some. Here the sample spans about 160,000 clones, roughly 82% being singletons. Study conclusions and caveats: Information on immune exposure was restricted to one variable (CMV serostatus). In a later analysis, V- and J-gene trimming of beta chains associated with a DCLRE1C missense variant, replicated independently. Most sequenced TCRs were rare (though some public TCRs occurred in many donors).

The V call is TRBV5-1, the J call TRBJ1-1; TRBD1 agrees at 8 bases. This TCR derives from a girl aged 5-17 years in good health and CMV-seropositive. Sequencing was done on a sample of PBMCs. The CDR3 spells CASSDGTGLNTEAFF. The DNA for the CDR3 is TGCGCCAGCAGCGACGGGACAGGATTGAACACTGAAGCTTTCTTT.